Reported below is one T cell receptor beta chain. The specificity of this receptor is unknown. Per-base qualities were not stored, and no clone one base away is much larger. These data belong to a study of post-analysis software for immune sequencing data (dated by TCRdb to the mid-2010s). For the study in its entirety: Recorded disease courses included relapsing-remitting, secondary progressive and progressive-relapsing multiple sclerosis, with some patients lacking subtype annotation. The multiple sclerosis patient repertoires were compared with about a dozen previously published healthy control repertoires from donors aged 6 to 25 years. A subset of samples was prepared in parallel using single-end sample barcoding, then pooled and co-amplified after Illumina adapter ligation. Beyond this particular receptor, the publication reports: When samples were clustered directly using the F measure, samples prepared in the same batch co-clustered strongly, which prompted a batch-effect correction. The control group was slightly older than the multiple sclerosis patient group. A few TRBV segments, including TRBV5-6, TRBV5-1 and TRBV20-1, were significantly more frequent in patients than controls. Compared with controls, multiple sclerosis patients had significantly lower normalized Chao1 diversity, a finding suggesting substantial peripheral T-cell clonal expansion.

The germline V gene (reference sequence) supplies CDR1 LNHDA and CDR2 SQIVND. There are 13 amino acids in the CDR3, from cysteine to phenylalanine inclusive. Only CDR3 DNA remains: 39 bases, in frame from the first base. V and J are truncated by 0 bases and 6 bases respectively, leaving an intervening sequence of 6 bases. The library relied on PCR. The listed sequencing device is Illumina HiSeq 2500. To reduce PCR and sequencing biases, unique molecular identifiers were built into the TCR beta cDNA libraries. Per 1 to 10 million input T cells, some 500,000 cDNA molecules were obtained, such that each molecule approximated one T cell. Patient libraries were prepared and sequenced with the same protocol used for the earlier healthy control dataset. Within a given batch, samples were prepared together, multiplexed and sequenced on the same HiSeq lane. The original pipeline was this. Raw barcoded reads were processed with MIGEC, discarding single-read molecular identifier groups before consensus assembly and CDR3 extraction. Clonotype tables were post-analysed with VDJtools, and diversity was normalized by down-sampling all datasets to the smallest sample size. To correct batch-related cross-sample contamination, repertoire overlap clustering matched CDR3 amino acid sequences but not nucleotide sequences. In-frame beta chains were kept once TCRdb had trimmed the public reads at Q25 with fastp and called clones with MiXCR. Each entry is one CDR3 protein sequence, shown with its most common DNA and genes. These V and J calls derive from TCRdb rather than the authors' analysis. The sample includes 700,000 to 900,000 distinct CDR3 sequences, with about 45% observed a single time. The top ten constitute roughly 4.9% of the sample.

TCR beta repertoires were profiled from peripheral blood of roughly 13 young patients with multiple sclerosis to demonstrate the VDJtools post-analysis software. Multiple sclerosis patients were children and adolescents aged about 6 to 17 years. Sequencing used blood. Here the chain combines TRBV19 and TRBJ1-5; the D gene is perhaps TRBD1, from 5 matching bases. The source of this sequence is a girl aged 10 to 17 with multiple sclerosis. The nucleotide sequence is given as TGTGCCAGTAGTATAGAGAGGGGTCAGCCCCAGCATTTT. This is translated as CASSIERGQPQHF.